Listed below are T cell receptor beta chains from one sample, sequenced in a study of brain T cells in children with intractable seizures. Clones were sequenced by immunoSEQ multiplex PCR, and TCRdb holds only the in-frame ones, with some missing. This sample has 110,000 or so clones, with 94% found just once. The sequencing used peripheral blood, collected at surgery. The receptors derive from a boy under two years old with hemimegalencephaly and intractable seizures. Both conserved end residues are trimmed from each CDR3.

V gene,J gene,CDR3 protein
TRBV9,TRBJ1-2,ASSVATNYGYT
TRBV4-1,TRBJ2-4,ASSAPNKNIQY
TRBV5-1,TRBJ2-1,ASSRIDRGHDEQF
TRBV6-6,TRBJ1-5,ATSGTDNQPQH
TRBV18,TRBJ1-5,ASSPSLRGNQPQH
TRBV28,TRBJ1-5,ASSLEQGNQPQH
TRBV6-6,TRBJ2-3,ASGKQGVVADTQY
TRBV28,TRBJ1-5,ASSTPGGSNQPQH
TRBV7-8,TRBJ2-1,ASSARLAGGYNEQF
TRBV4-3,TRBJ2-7,ASSQVTRLSNEQY
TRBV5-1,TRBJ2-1,ASSLAGTLRNEQF
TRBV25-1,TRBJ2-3,ASSELGTGRTDTQY
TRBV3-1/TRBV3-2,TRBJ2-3,AGSQRGFSTDTQY
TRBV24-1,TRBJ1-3,ATSDNAPSGNTIY
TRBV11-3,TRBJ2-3,ASSPRPSTDTQY
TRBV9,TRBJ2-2,ASSSQIPSSGRAAGELF
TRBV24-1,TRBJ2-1,ATSDLHPGPPSYNEQF
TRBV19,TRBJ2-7,ASSPGQGAGQY
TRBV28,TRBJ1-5,ASSFQPFQLDQPQH
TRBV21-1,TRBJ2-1,ASSPSRMGQTSNEQF
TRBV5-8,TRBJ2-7,ASSSRGGPKHREQY
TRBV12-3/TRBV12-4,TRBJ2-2,ASTLILAGELF
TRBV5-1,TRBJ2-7,ASGEGGHEQY